Here is one TCR beta chain with its context. The data originate from a study of blood T cell repertoires in COVID-19. As for the study in general: Italy, Spain and the United States were the sources of the convalescent and acute COVID-19 samples. PBMCs, B-cell-depleted T cells, or T cells provided the cDNA or gDNA that made up the material.

The assay was immunoSEQ multiplex PCR, and TCRdb's table has in-frame clones only and misses some. This table holds 90,000 or so clones, roughly nine tenths found once. There are 15 residues in the CDR3. Germline V gene lookup returns CDR1 SQVTM and CDR2 ANQGSEA. With V trimmed by 6 bases and J by 10 bases, 16 bases remained unmatched. The sequenced sample was peripheral blood. The source of this sequence is an older woman with acute or convalescent COVID-19. The chain employs TRBV29-1 and TRBJ2-1, with 9 positions matching TRBD2. The CDR3 DNA reads as TGCAGCGTATCCTCGAGGCAGCGGGAGGTTGGCGAGCAGTTCTTC. Residues: CSVSSRQREVGEQFF.